This T cell receptor beta chain derives from a study of blood T cell repertoires in COVID-19. Study details: The United States, Italy and Spain supplied acute and convalescent COVID-19 samples. T cells, B-cell-depleted T cells, or PBMCs supplied cDNA or gDNA.

There are 15 residues in the CDR3. J gave up 0 bases and V 3 bases, and 5 bases lay outside the gene matches. CDR1 and CDR2 (germline): SGDLS, YYNGEE. As processed by the authors: By means of reference gene primer amplification, nucleated cell counts were estimated. Sequencing was performed with immunoSEQ multiplex PCR; in TCRdb, only in-frame clones are kept and a portion is missing. V and J calls and clone size are copied from that table; D and trimming were computed from the DNA. This repertoire shows a few hundred thousand clones, 86% found once; its top ten account for 2.2%. This clone has a handful of counts.

The chain has TRBV9 and TRBJ1-1; 7 bases match TRBD1. The sample was peripheral blood. This TCR was recovered from a man younger than 45 who had recovered from COVID-19. CDR3 nucleotides: TGTGCCAGCAGCGGACAGGGTCAGATGAACACTGAAGCTTTCTTT. Its translation is CASSGQGQMNTEAFF. Looking up the rest from reference TRBV9 and TRBJ1-1 gives the full variable domain: DSGVTQTPKHLITATGQRVTLRCSPRSGDLSVYWYQQSLDQGLQFLIQYYNGEERAKGNILERFSAQQFPDLHSELNLSSLELGDSALYFCASSGQGQMNTEAFFGQGTRLTVV.